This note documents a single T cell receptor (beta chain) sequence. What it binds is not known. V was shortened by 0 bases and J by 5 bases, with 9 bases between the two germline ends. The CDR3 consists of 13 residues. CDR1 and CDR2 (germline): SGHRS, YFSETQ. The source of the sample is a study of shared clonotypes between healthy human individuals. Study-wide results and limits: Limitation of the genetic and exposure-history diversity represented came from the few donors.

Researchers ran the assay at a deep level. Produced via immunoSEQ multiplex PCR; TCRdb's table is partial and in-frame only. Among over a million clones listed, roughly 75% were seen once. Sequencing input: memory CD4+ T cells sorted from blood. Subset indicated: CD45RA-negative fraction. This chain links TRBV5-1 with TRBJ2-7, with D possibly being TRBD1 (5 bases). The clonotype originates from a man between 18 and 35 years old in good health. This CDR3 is CASSLVWGDEQYF. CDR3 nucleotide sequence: TGCGCCAGCAGCTTGGTGTGGGGCGACGAGCAGTACTTC.